The clone carrying this TCR beta chain was recorded at least ten times. These data originate in a study of neurological immune-mediated disorders. Time point defined: longitudinal time-point 1 (baseline). TCRdb reprocessed the 5' RACE reads with MiXCR, giving one entry per CDR3 protein. Among 55,000 to 75,000 distinct CDR3 sequences listed, approximately 13% were seen once. This CDR3 spans 13 amino acids. Germline V gene sequence: CDR1 DFQATT, CDR2 SNEGSKA (reference sequence). V lost 6 bases and J 8 bases, leaving 17 bases between the germline ends. This receptor was taken from a female donor with HTLV-1-associated myelopathy (HAM/TSP). V is TRBV20-1 and J is TRBJ2-1; a possible D gene is TRBD1 (5 bases). Sequenced sample: PBMCs. CDR3 nucleotide sequence: TGCAGTGCGCCCGTGGCAGGGTTACATGAGCAGTTCTTC. Protein: CSAPVAGLHEQFF.